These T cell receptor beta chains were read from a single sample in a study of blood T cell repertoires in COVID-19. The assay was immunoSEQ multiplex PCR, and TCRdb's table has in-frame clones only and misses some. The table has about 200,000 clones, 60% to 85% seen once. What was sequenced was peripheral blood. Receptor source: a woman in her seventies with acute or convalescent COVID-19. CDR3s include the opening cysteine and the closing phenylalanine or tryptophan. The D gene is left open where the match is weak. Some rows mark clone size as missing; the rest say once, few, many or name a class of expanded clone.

CDR3nt: TGCAGCGTTGAATTTACAGGCCTCAACTATGGCTACACCTTC; CDR3aa: CSVEFTGLNYGYTF; j_gene: TRBJ1-2; abundance: few; v_gene: TRBV29-1; d_gene: -
CDR3nt: TGTGCCATCAGTGAGTCGAGGGAGGGAGATACGCAGTATTTT; CDR3aa: CAISESREGDTQYF; j_gene: TRBJ2-3; abundance: -; v_gene: TRBV10-3; d_gene: TRBD2
CDR3nt: TGCAGCGCCGGGACAGGGTCACGAGAGCAGTACTTC; CDR3aa: CSAGTGSREQYF; j_gene: TRBJ2-7; abundance: few; v_gene: TRBV29-1; d_gene: TRBD1
CDR3nt: TGCAGTGCTAGTCAGGTAGAGAGCTATGGCTACACCTTC; CDR3aa: CSASQVESYGYTF; j_gene: TRBJ1-2; abundance: -; v_gene: TRBV20-1; d_gene: -
CDR3nt: TGTGCCAGCAGCGGAGGAGGGACCGTGGGCTATGGCTACACCTTC; CDR3aa: CASSGGGTVGYGYTF; j_gene: TRBJ1-2; abundance: -; v_gene: TRBV9; d_gene: -
CDR3nt: TGTGCCAGCAGCCAGCCTCCGGGACTAGCCGGGACCCAGTACTTC; CDR3aa: CASSQPPGLAGTQYF; j_gene: TRBJ2-5; abundance: -; v_gene: TRBV3-1/TRBV3-2; d_gene: TRBD2
CDR3nt: TGCGCCAGCAGCCCTGGGACTCAAGATACGCAGTATTTT; CDR3aa: CASSPGTQDTQYF; j_gene: TRBJ2-3; abundance: -; v_gene: TRBV4-1; d_gene: -
CDR3nt: TGTGCCAGCAGCGTAGAAGGGACAGGGAAATACGAGCAGTACTTC; CDR3aa: CASSVEGTGKYEQYF; j_gene: TRBJ2-7; abundance: -; v_gene: TRBV9; d_gene: TRBD1
CDR3nt: TGCAGCGTGGGGACAGGGACCGAGACCCAGTACTTC; CDR3aa: CSVGTGTETQYF; j_gene: TRBJ2-5; abundance: -; v_gene: TRBV29-1; d_gene: TRBD1
CDR3nt: TGTGCCAGCAGTTTGGGAGGGGCGGCCAAAAACATTCAGTACTTC; CDR3aa: CASSLGGAAKNIQYF; j_gene: TRBJ2-4; abundance: -; v_gene: TRBV27; d_gene: TRBD2
CDR3nt: TGCAGTGCCAGTACCGGGACTAGCGGGAGCTACGAGCAGTACTTC; CDR3aa: CSASTGTSGSYEQYF; j_gene: TRBJ2-7; abundance: -; v_gene: TRBV20-1; d_gene: TRBD2
CDR3nt: TGTGCCAGCAGCCCAATTGCGGAGACCCAGTACTTC; CDR3aa: CASSPIAETQYF; j_gene: TRBJ2-5; abundance: few; v_gene: TRBV7-2; d_gene: -
CDR3nt: TGTGCCAGTAGATCGCTAGCGGAAGAGACCCAGTACTTC; CDR3aa: CASRSLAEETQYF; j_gene: TRBJ2-5; abundance: -; v_gene: TRBV19; d_gene: TRBD2
CDR3nt: TGTGCCAGCAGTTCAAATGGAGCGGGACGGGGCAATGAGCAGTTCTTC; CDR3aa: CASSSNGAGRGNEQFF; j_gene: TRBJ2-1; abundance: -; v_gene: TRBV25-1; d_gene: TRBD2
CDR3nt: TGTGCCAGCTCACCACCCAGGCTTATGAACACTGAAGCTTTCTTT; CDR3aa: CASSPPRLMNTEAFF; j_gene: TRBJ1-1; abundance: -; v_gene: TRBV18; d_gene: -
CDR3nt: TGTGCCAGCAGGGGACTAGCGGAAACCTACAATGAGCAGTTCTTC; CDR3aa: CASRGLAETYNEQFF; j_gene: TRBJ2-1; abundance: -; v_gene: TRBV28; d_gene: TRBD2
CDR3nt: TGTGCCAGCAGGGAAGGACAGAGCTCCTACGAGCAGTACTTC; CDR3aa: CASREGQSSYEQYF; j_gene: TRBJ2-7; abundance: once; v_gene: TRBV6-1; d_gene: -
CDR3nt: TGTGCCTGTACAAAAGGGTCGGGGGTTTCCTCCGAGCAGTACTTC; CDR3aa: CACTKGSGVSSEQYF; j_gene: TRBJ2-7; abundance: -; v_gene: TRBV30; d_gene: -
CDR3nt: TGCACCAGCAGCCTAAAACTAGCGGGAGATCGGACCGGGGAGCTGTTTTTT; CDR3aa: CTSSLKLAGDRTGELFF; j_gene: TRBJ2-2; abundance: -; v_gene: TRBV1; d_gene: -
CDR3nt: TGTGCCAGCAGCTTAAGTCAGGGTCAAGAGCAGTACTTC; CDR3aa: CASSLSQGQEQYF; j_gene: TRBJ2-7; abundance: -; v_gene: TRBV7-3; d_gene: -
CDR3nt: TGTGCCACCAGTGATCAAGACAGATACACCGGGGAGCTGTTTTTT; CDR3aa: CATSDQDRYTGELFF; j_gene: TRBJ2-2; abundance: -; v_gene: TRBV24-1; d_gene: -
CDR3nt: TGTGCCAGCAGCCCTAATCTGGACAGCTATGGCTACACCTTC; CDR3aa: CASSPNLDSYGYTF; j_gene: TRBJ1-2; abundance: -; v_gene: TRBV5-6; d_gene: -
CDR3nt: TGTGCCAGCAGCAGGGGTATTAACACTGAAGCTTTCTTT; CDR3aa: CASSRGINTEAFF; j_gene: TRBJ1-1; abundance: -; v_gene: TRBV2; d_gene: -
CDR3nt: TGTGCCAGTAGTACTCGGGGAGACACTGAAGCTTTCTTT; CDR3aa: CASSTRGDTEAFF; j_gene: TRBJ1-1; abundance: -; v_gene: TRBV19; d_gene: -
CDR3nt: TGTGCCAGCAGCCGGCCTGGACAGGCCGTATATGGCTACACCTTC; CDR3aa: CASSRPGQAVYGYTF; j_gene: TRBJ1-2; abundance: -; v_gene: TRBV6-5; d_gene: TRBD1
CDR3nt: TGTGCCAGCAGTTACAATAGTTTGAACACTGAAGCTTTCTTT; CDR3aa: CASSYNSLNTEAFF; j_gene: TRBJ1-1; abundance: -; v_gene: TRBV6-5; d_gene: -
CDR3nt: TGTGCCAGTAGTATAACCTGGGCAGGTGTGACCGGGGAGCTGTTTTTT; CDR3aa: CASSITWAGVTGELFF; j_gene: TRBJ2-2; abundance: -; v_gene: TRBV19; d_gene: -
CDR3nt: TGTGCCAGCAGCCTCCGGGTAGCGGGAGGGCCTACCGGGGAGCTGTTTTTT; CDR3aa: CASSLRVAGGPTGELFF; j_gene: TRBJ2-2; abundance: -; v_gene: TRBV5-4; d_gene: TRBD2
CDR3nt: TGTGCCAGCAGTTTCGCGACTAGGTCCTACAATGAGCAGTTCTTC; CDR3aa: CASSFATRSYNEQFF; j_gene: TRBJ2-1; abundance: -; v_gene: TRBV27; d_gene: -
CDR3nt: TGTGCCAGCAGCTCGCTAGCGGGAGGTACAGATACGCAGTATTTT; CDR3aa: CASSSLAGGTDTQYF; j_gene: TRBJ2-3; abundance: -; v_gene: TRBV7-3; d_gene: TRBD2
CDR3nt: TGTGCCAGCAGTGAAGCCGGTGGGGGACACAGGTATCGTTCACCCCTCCACTTT; CDR3aa: CASSEAGGGHRYRSPLHF; j_gene: TRBJ1-6; abundance: -; v_gene: TRBV2; d_gene: -
CDR3nt: TGTGCCATCAGGCCGGAGCCCCCCACGAATGAGCAGTTCTTC; CDR3aa: CAIRPEPPTNEQFF; j_gene: TRBJ2-1; abundance: -; v_gene: TRBV10-3; d_gene: -
CDR3nt: TGTGCCAGCAGTGAACCCCTTAACCCCAGGGCCAACTACGAGCAGTACTTC; CDR3aa: CASSEPLNPRANYEQYF; j_gene: TRBJ2-7; abundance: -; v_gene: TRBV2; d_gene: -
CDR3nt: TGCGCCAGCAGCAACAGTAGGGTAAGGGGTTACTCTGGGGCCAACGTCCTGACTTTC; CDR3aa: CASSNSRVRGYSGANVLTF; j_gene: TRBJ2-6; abundance: -; v_gene: TRBV5-1; d_gene: -
CDR3nt: TGTGCCACCAGTGATACAGAGGGGACAGCACAAGAGACCCAGTACTTC; CDR3aa: CATSDTEGTAQETQYF; j_gene: TRBJ2-5; abundance: many; v_gene: TRBV24-1; d_gene: TRBD1
CDR3nt: TGTGCCAGCAGTTTATTATCCCGGCGTCAGGGTTTTGAAGCTTTCTTT; CDR3aa: CASSLLSRRQGFEAFF; j_gene: TRBJ1-1; abundance: many; v_gene: TRBV28; d_gene: -
CDR3nt: TGTGCCAGCCAGGGGCCTACCACTGAAGCTTTCTTT; CDR3aa: CASQGPTTEAFF; j_gene: TRBJ1-1; abundance: once; v_gene: TRBV18; d_gene: -
CDR3nt: TGTGCCAGCAGTTACGGGACTAGATCCTACGAGCAGTACTTC; CDR3aa: CASSYGTRSYEQYF; j_gene: TRBJ2-7; abundance: -; v_gene: TRBV6-5; d_gene: TRBD2
CDR3nt: TGTGCCAGCAGACTCGGGGGGGTTGGCAATGAGCAGTTCTTC; CDR3aa: CASRLGGVGNEQFF; j_gene: TRBJ2-1; abundance: -; v_gene: TRBV6-5; d_gene: TRBD2
CDR3nt: TGTGCCAGCAGCGACGGACTAGCGGGAGTTAATGAGCAGTTCTTC; CDR3aa: CASSDGLAGVNEQFF; j_gene: TRBJ2-1; abundance: -; v_gene: TRBV5-4; d_gene: TRBD2
CDR3nt: TGTGCCAGCAGGGGATTAGGGAGAAGCTCCTATAATTCACCCCTCCACTTT; CDR3aa: CASRGLGRSSYNSPLHF; j_gene: TRBJ1-6; abundance: -; v_gene: TRBV11-2; d_gene: -
CDR3nt: TGTGCCTGGCGGGACAGGGAGAAAGCTAATGAAAAACTGTTTTTT; CDR3aa: CAWRDREKANEKLFF; j_gene: TRBJ1-4; abundance: -; v_gene: TRBV30; d_gene: TRBD1
CDR3nt: TGTGCCACGGGACAGTCCACAGATACGCAGTATTTT; CDR3aa: CATGQSTDTQYF; j_gene: TRBJ2-3; abundance: -; v_gene: TRBV24-1; d_gene: TRBD1
CDR3nt: TGTGCCAGTGGCCTAGCGGAACGGGGCAATGAGCAGTTCTTC; CDR3aa: CASGLAERGNEQFF; j_gene: TRBJ2-1; abundance: few; v_gene: TRBV19; d_gene: TRBD2
CDR3nt: TGCGCCAGCACACCTCAAGGGACTAGCGGGAGTCCCGGGGAGCTGTTTTTT; CDR3aa: CASTPQGTSGSPGELFF; j_gene: TRBJ2-2; abundance: -; v_gene: TRBV4-1; d_gene: TRBD2
CDR3nt: TGTGCCAGCAGCAGCCAAGACAGGGGCGACGAGCAGTACTTC; CDR3aa: CASSSQDRGDEQYF; j_gene: TRBJ2-7; abundance: few; v_gene: TRBV7-2; d_gene: TRBD1
CDR3nt: TGCGCCAGCAGCTTGCGAAGCGGGAGCCCTCTATATGAGCAGTTCTTC; CDR3aa: CASSLRSGSPLYEQFF; j_gene: TRBJ2-1; abundance: -; v_gene: TRBV5-1; d_gene: TRBD2
CDR3nt: TGTGCCAGCAGCCTCTCTCGGGACACTGAAGCTTTCTTT; CDR3aa: CASSLSRDTEAFF; j_gene: TRBJ1-1; abundance: -; v_gene: TRBV11-2; d_gene: -
CDR3nt: TGTGCCAGCAGCCAAGGTAGGACTAGCGGGACGCGCACAGATACGCAGTATTTT; CDR3aa: CASSQGRTSGTRTDTQYF; j_gene: TRBJ2-3; abundance: once; v_gene: TRBV4-2; d_gene: TRBD2
CDR3nt: TGTGCCAGCAGCCGAGGAGAAGGCTACACCTTC; CDR3aa: CASSRGEGYTF; j_gene: TRBJ1-2; abundance: -; v_gene: TRBV3-1/TRBV3-2; d_gene: -
CDR3nt: TGTGCCAGCAGTTACTCCGGGACAGGGTGGGAGACCCAGTACTTC; CDR3aa: CASSYSGTGWETQYF; j_gene: TRBJ2-5; abundance: -; v_gene: TRBV7-9; d_gene: TRBD1
CDR3nt: TGCGCCAGCAGCTTGGTCGCGGCGAACACCGGGGAGCTGTTTTTT; CDR3aa: CASSLVAANTGELFF; j_gene: TRBJ2-2; abundance: -; v_gene: TRBV5-1; d_gene: -
CDR3nt: TGTGCCTGGAGTGTTCCCCCAGTGACTAGCGGGAGTAAGACCCAGTACTTC; CDR3aa: CAWSVPPVTSGSKTQYF; j_gene: TRBJ2-5; abundance: -; v_gene: TRBV30; d_gene: TRBD2